Below are 18 T cell receptor beta chains sequenced from a single sample in a study of shared clonotypes between healthy human individuals. Using immunoSEQ multiplex PCR, the repertoire was profiled, and TCRdb retains in-frame clones only, with some absent. The sample carries 2 million or so clones, over 85% recorded once. Terminally differentiated effector memory CD45RA+ cells were excluded by CCR7 positive selection of CD45RO-negative cells. The sample consisted of naive CD8+ T cells sorted from blood. The receptor set was obtained from a man aged 18-30 years in good health.

The chain is built from TRBV7-8 and TRBJ1-5; D might be TRBD1 (5 bases). This CDR3 comprises 16 residues. CDR1 and CDR2 from the germline V gene are SGHVS and FQNEAQ. The V end was cut by 5 bases, the J end by 7 bases, with 21 bases between. The CDR3 sequence: CASSRNRGREGQPQHF. In nucleotides, the CDR3 is TGTGCCAGCAGCCGAAATCGTGGCAGGGAAGGACAGCCCCAGCATTTT.

This clone was counted only a few times. The chain carries TRBV5-1 and TRBJ2-2; 10 bases agree with TRBD2. V shed 7 bases, J shed 6 bases, and the junction held 6 bases outside the gene matches. The CDR3 has 14 amino acids. Looked up from germline, CDR1 is SGHRS and CDR2 is YFSETQ. The CDR3 sequence is CASAGLASPGELFF. The CDR3 nucleotides read TGCGCCAGCGCGGGACTAGCGTCCCCCGGGGAGCTGTTTTTT.

The chain couples TRBV5-1 to TRBJ2-2, with D perhaps matching TRBD2 (6 bases). The CDR3 covers 16 residues. Germline CDR1 reads SGHRS; CDR2 reads YFSETQ. Trimming pared 2 bases from V and 2 bases from J, leaving 13 bases between. CDR3 in amino acids: CASSFGLYDNTGELFF. The CDR3, as DNA: TGCGCCAGCAGCTTCGGACTATACGATAACACCGGGGAGCTGTTTTTT.

The rearrangement links TRBV4-1 to TRBJ1-2; D remains ambiguous. The V gene's germline CDR1 is MGHRA and CDR2 YSYEKL. The CDR3 totals 14 residues. V shed 0 bases and J shed 8 bases, with 13 bases lying between them. This chain's CDR3 is CASSQEVLSWGYTF. Written as DNA, the CDR3 is TGCGCCAGCAGCCAAGAGGTTCTCAGCTGGGGCTACACCTTC.

V and J are TRBV27 and TRBJ2-3; D is unresolved. Trimming removed 2 bases at V and 2 bases at J, with 20 bases between. Germline V gene sequence: CDR1 MNHEY, CDR2 SMNVEV (reference sequence). This CDR3 contains 18 residues. This CDR3 is CASSLIPSQVRPTDTQYF. As DNA, the CDR3 is TGTGCCAGCAGTTTAATCCCCTCGCAGGTGCGGCCCACAGATACGCAGTATTTT.

This clone was found once. This chain connects TRBV7-9 to TRBJ1-1; D possibly corresponds to TRBD1 (6 bases). Deletions cut 4 bases from V and 4 bases from J, with 13 bases between. The CDR3 is made up of 14 amino acids. Germline CDR1 and CDR2: SEHNR and FQNEAQ (reference sequence). DNA of the CDR3: TGTGCCAGCAGCTCCAGGGGAAGTCGCACTGAAGCTTTCTTT. Translation: CASSSRGSRTEAFF.

The rearrangement links TRBV10-1 to TRBJ2-2; D remains ambiguous. The CDR3 has 13 residues. V was pared by 2 bases and J by 6 bases, with 7 bases between. The germline CDR1 and CDR2 sequences are WNHNN and SYGVQD (reference sequence). CDR3 residues: CASSEVYPGELFF. DNA for the CDR3: TGCGCCAGCAGTGAGGTATATCCCGGGGAGCTGTTTTTT.

The gene calls are TRBV7-9 and TRBJ2-4; perhaps TRBD1 as D (5 bases). CDR3 length equals 13 residues. V lost 1 base and J 8 bases, leaving 9 bases between the germline ends. CDR1 and CDR2 (germline): SEHNR, FQNEAQ (reference sequence). The CDR3 sequence is CASSLGTTDIQYF. CDR3 coding DNA: TGTGCCAGCAGCTTAGGGACAACAGACATTCAGTACTTC.

The V call is TRBV7-8, the J call TRBJ1-1; 7 bases match TRBD1. The junction had 2 bases not matched to a gene; V was cut back by 10 bases and J by 0 bases. CDR1 and CDR2 from the germline V gene are SGHVS and FQNEAQ. The CDR3 sequence is 12 residues long. The CDR3 coding sequence is TGTGCCACGGGACAGATGAACACTGAAGCTTTCTTT. Residues: CATGQMNTEAFF.

The chain couples TRBV4-1 to TRBJ1-2, with D hard to call. The ends were cut back, 1 base at V and 2 bases at J, with 14 bases in the middle. This CDR3 has 16 amino acids. Germline CDR1 and CDR2: MGHRA and YSYEKL. The CDR3 bases are TGCGCCAGCAGCCAAGGACTTGGGGAGCAGAACTATGGCTACACCTTC. Residues: CASSQGLGEQNYGYTF.

This clone was recorded once. The chain is built from TRBV13 and TRBJ1-1; tentatively, D is TRBD1 (5 bases). The CDR3 length is 13 residues. Trimming stripped 1 base from V and 4 bases from J, with 7 bases between. Germline lookup yields CDR1 PRHDT and CDR2 FYEKMQ (reference sequence). The CDR3 DNA follows: TGTGCCAGCAGCTTAGCGAGGGGCACTGAAGCTTTCTTT. Amino acid sequence: CASSLARGTEAFF.

The chain couples TRBV27 to TRBJ1-4; D may be TRBD1 (6 bases). This CDR3 is built from 13 residues. V was shortened by 4 bases and J by 8 bases, with 11 bases between the two germline ends. CDR1 is MNHEY, CDR2 SMNVEV, per germline (reference sequence). CDR3 loop: CASSYRQAEKLFF. The CDR3 region has the DNA TGTGCCAGCAGTTACAGACAGGCCGAAAAACTGTTTTTT.

The chain joins TRBV4-1 to TRBJ2-1; 15 nucleotides align to TRBD2. CDR1 is MGHRA and CDR2 is YSYEKL in the germline V gene. The CDR3 length is 18 residues. The J segment lost 9 bases and the V segment lost 0 bases, leaving 9 bases of the junction unmatched. The CDR3 loop is CASSQDTGLAGGDGEQFF. CDR3 sequence (DNA): TGCGCCAGCAGCCAAGACACCGGACTAGCGGGAGGGGATGGTGAGCAGTTCTTC.

The rearrangement joins TRBV28 to TRBJ1-1, with 9 positions matching TRBD1. The germline CDR1 and CDR2 sequences are MDHEN and SYDVKM. The CDR3 has 14 residues. Unmatched junction bases numbered 5, after V lost 3 bases and J lost 6 bases. CDR3 sequence: CASSLRGQGPEAFF. As DNA, the CDR3 is TGTGCCAGCAGTTTGCGGGGACAGGGACCTGAAGCTTTCTTT.

The chain is built from TRBV28 and TRBJ1-5; no reliable D call. CDR1 is MDHEN and CDR2 is SYDVKM in the germline V gene. V gave up 5 bases and J gave up 5 bases, with 10 bases separating them. CDR3 length equals 13 residues. The CDR3 region has the DNA TGTGCCAGCAGTCTCGGTGGGGATCAGCCCCAGCATTTT. Its translation: CASSLGGDQPQHF.

V gene TRBV30 combines with J gene TRBJ2-2; D remains ambiguous. The CDR3 sequence is 13 residues long. Germline CDR1 reads GTSNPN; CDR2 reads SVGIG (reference sequence). The V end was cut by 3 bases, the J end by 7 bases, with 12 bases between. The CDR3 bases are TGTGCCTGGAGGCCCCTTGGGGTCGGGGAGCTGTTTTTT. Protein product: CAWRPLGVGELFF.

The V and J genes are TRBV28 and TRBJ1-5; D perhaps matches TRBD1 (5 bases). Per the germline V gene, CDR1 is MDHEN and CDR2 is SYDVKM. The CDR3 runs 13 residues. Trimming removed 4 bases from V and 7 bases from J, with 11 bases in between. Here the CDR3 reads CASSWEGNQPQHF. In DNA, the CDR3 is TGTGCCAGCAGTTGGGAGGGGAACCAGCCCCAGCATTTT.

The chain couples TRBV6-1 to TRBJ2-7; 12 bases are a match to TRBD2. Germline CDR1 and CDR2: MNHNS and SASEGT. The CDR3 is made up of 18 amino acids. J gave up 4 bases and V 0 bases, and 10 bases lay outside the gene matches. The CDR3 nucleotides are TGTGCCAGCAGTGAAGCTCAATTCAGGACTAGCGGGATTTACGAGCAGTACTTC. The encoded protein is CASSEAQFRTSGIYEQYF.